These 6 T cell receptor beta chains were sequenced from one sample in a study of OX40 agonist ivuxolimab in advanced cancers. Some clones are missing from TCRdb's copy, which holds only in-frame ones; the method was immunoSEQ multiplex PCR. The data contain 100,000 or so clones, about nine tenths of them singletons. The sample in question was CD4+ or CD8+ T cells sorted from blood, obtained in a trial of the OX40 agonist ivuxolimab. These TCRs come from an adult with an advanced solid tumor such as melanoma, head and neck, liver or kidney cancer.

The V gene is TRBV7-2, the J gene TRBJ1-2, with no clear D. The CDR3 runs to 14 residues. V lost 1 base to trimming and J lost 6 bases, with 12 bases between them. Germline V gene lookup returns CDR1 SGHTA and CDR2 FQGNSA. CDR3 DNA: TGTGCCAGCAGCTTAGAACTCAAACCGGATGGCTACACCTTC. It encodes CASSLELKPDGYTF.

This chain connects TRBV19 to TRBJ1-4; D possibly corresponds to TRBD1 (5 bases). This CDR3 spans 14 amino acids. The germline V and J ends were trimmed by 1 base and 8 bases, with 11 bases remaining between them. CDR1 is LNHDA, CDR2 SQIVND, per germline (reference sequence). The chain's CDR3 is CASSIVDEGEKLFF. The CDR3, as DNA: TGTGCCAGTAGTATAGTCGACGAGGGGGAAAAACTGTTTTTT.

The chain combines TRBV19 with TRBJ2-7; 7 nucleotides agree with TRBD2. V lost 2 bases, J lost 2 bases, and 3 bases stayed unmatched. CDR3 length: 14 amino acids. The germline V gene encodes CDR1 LNHDA and CDR2 SQIVND (reference sequence). CDR3: CASSIHRGAYEQYF. The DNA of the CDR3 is TGTGCCAGTAGTATACATCGGGGGGCCTACGAGCAGTACTTC. Filled out from reference TRBV19 and TRBJ2-7, the complete variable domain reads DGGITQSPKYLFRKEGQNVTLSCEQNLNHDAMYWYRQDPGQGLRLIYYSQIVNDFQKGDIAEGYSVSREKKESFPLTVTSAQKNPTAFYLCASSIHRGAYEQYFGPGTRLTVT.

This chain connects TRBV9 to TRBJ2-3; 7 bases align to TRBD1. CDR3 size: 17 residues. J was trimmed by 1 base and V by 3 bases; bases with no gene match: 11. Germline V gene lookup returns CDR1 SGDLS and CDR2 YYNGEE. The CDR3 DNA is TGTGCCAGCAGCGCGACAGGGATGGAAAGGGGCACAGATACGCAGTATTTT. It is translated as CASSATGMERGTDTQYF. The full variable domain, with the rest looked up from reference TRBV9 and TRBJ2-3, is DSGVTQTPKHLITATGQRVTLRCSPRSGDLSVYWYQQSLDQGLQFLIQYYNGEERAKGNILERFSAQQFPDLHSELNLSSLELGDSALYFCASSATGMERGTDTQYFGPGTRLTVL.

V and J are TRBV5-1 and TRBJ1-2, with D possibly TRBD1 on 5 matching bases. The CDR3 is 13 amino acids. The V gene lost 1 base and the J gene lost 3 bases, with 7 bases spanning the gap. Germline values: CDR1 SGHRS, CDR2 YFSETQ. CDR3 in amino acids: CASSLLGDYGYTF. DNA for the CDR3: TGCGCCAGCAGCTTGCTAGGGGACTATGGCTACACCTTC.

This chain joins TRBV5-5 and TRBJ2-1; D uncertain. V lost 0 bases, J lost 0 bases, and 13 bases lay in between. The CDR3 runs 17 residues. Germline CDR1 and CDR2: SGHKS and YYEKEE (reference sequence). The chain's CDR3 is CASSLEPSTYSYNEQFF. CDR3 nucleotide sequence: TGTGCCAGCAGCTTGGAACCCAGCACCTACTCCTACAATGAGCAGTTCTTC.